A single sample is the source of the 17 T cell receptor beta chains below, sequenced in a study of T cells in Graves' hyperthyroidism and ophthalmopathy (dated by TCRdb to between 2017 and 2020). Libraries were prepared through multiplex PCR. Sequencer: Illumina HiSeq 2000. The TCR beta CDR3 regions were amplified from the RNA transcripts. The TCR CDR3 was subjected to a first round of RT-PCR using the HTBI primer set and the Qiagen OneStep RT-PCR kit. TCRdb took the public reads, trimmed them with fastp at Q25, ran MiXCR for clone calling and kept in-frame beta chains. Under each unique CDR3 protein, matching rows form one entry showing the most common genes and DNA. In this sample the table shows approximately 870,000 distinct CDR3 sequences, roughly 40% of which occur a single time. Over 8% of the sample is held by the ten biggest clonotypes. Sequenced sample: blood. The receptors derive from a man aged 18 to 30 with Graves' hyperthyroidism.

This clonotype was found many times. This rearrangement joins TRBV29-1 to TRBJ2-2, with D possibly being TRBD2 (5 bases). This CDR3 is 12 amino acids long. Germline CDR1 and CDR2: SQVTM and ANQGSEA. Trimming pared 6 bases from V and 5 bases from J, leaving 10 bases between. Written as DNA, the CDR3 is TGCAGCGTCCCCCGGGGAACCGGGGAGCTGTTTTTT. It is translated as CSVPRGTGELFF.

About this clonotype: Since a much larger clone is just one base distant, this may be a read error. CDR3 DNA: TGCAGCGTGGCCGACAGGAATCAGCCCCAGCATTTT. Its translation: CSVADRNQPQHF. This sequence joins TRBV29-1 and TRBJ1-5; D is possibly TRBD1 (6 bases). There are 12 residues in the CDR3. Trimming took off 6 bases at V and 4 bases at J, with 10 bases between the two ends. CDR1 and CDR2 (germline): SQVTM, ANQGSEA.

Of note for this clonotype: The junction departs from germline at one end; a sequencing error may be responsible. The chain employs TRBV7-7 and TRBJ2-6, with D possibly TRBD2 on 6 matching bases. This CDR3 has 20 amino acids. Germline CDR1 and CDR2: SSHAT and FNYEAQ (reference sequence). The CDR3 reads CASSLTSGTSGGTGANVLTF. The CDR3 DNA follows: TGTGCTAGCAGCCTCACCTCCGGGACCTCCGGGGGTACTGGGGCCAACGTCCTGACTTTC.

J is TRBJ2-5 and V is TRBV14; possible D gene TRBD2, 6 bases. This CDR3 spans 14 amino acids. Looked up from germline, CDR1 is SGHDN and CDR2 is FVKESK. Trimming cost V 4 bases and J 5 bases, with 14 bases left between them. The CDR3 sequence is CASSLREPPETQYF. In nucleotides, the CDR3 is TGTGCCAGCAGCCTTCGGGAGCCCCCCGAGACCCAGTACTTC.

The genes are TRBV2 and TRBJ2-5; 7 nucleotides match TRBD2. The germline CDR1 and CDR2 sequences are SNHLY and FYNNEI. The CDR3 runs 15 residues. V dropped 7 bases and J dropped 5; count of bases not matched to a gene: 13. In DNA, the CDR3 is TGTGCCAGCAAAAAGGGTCCGGGAGGAGGGGAGACCCAGTACTTC. Residues: CASKKGPGGGETQYF.

The gene calls are TRBV10-3 and TRBJ1-5, with a tentative D call TRBD1 (6 bases). There are 14 residues in the CDR3. The V end was cut by 11 bases, the J end by 5 bases, with 19 bases between. Germline CDR1 reads ENHRY; CDR2 reads SYGVKD. CDR3 DNA sequence: TGTGCCCCCATCCTAACGGACAGCTATCAGCCCCAGCATTTT. It yields the protein CAPILTDSYQPQHF.

This clonotype was detected many times. Here the CDR3 reads CASSYAGGPLNEQYF. The CDR3 DNA is TGTGCCAGCAGCTACGCGGGAGGGCCGCTGAACGAGCAGTACTTC. This chain uses TRBV7-6 with TRBJ2-7, with 9 positions matching TRBD2. Germline V gene data show CDR1 as SGHVS and CDR2 as FNYEAQ. This CDR3 is 15 amino acids long. Trimming cost V 4 bases and J 5 bases; bases outside gene matches: 9.

On this clonotype itself: The junction departs from the called germline gene at one end, perhaps through a read error. J is TRBJ2-5 and V is TRBV6-5; 10 bases agree with TRBD2. The germline V gene has CDR1 MNHEY and CDR2 SVGAGI. This CDR3 is built from 14 residues. For the CDR3, the DNA is TGTGCCATCAGTCCGGGACTAGCGCTAGAGACCCAGTACTTC. Its translation: CAISPGLALETQYF.

The table lists this clonotype with a few counts. The chain recombines TRBV12-3 or TRBV12-4 with TRBJ2-5; the match to TRBD2 covers 7 bases. V shed 5 bases and J 12 bases; nucleotides not matched to a gene: 9. This CDR3 spans 12 amino acids. CDR3 in DNA: TGTGCCAGCAGTCCCCGGGGAGGGGAGAAGTACTTC. This encodes CASSPRGGEKYF.

This clonotype was picked up a small number of times. This chain links TRBV9 with TRBJ2-7; D possibly uses TRBD1 or TRBD2 (6 bases each). Germline CDR1 and CDR2: SGDLS and YYNGEE. Deletions cut 2 bases from V and 3 bases from J, with 12 bases between. This CDR3 comprises 14 residues. The CDR3 reads CASSVLEGGYEQYF. The CDR3, as DNA: TGTGCCAGCAGCGTTCTGGAGGGGGGCTACGAGCAGTACTTC.

The chain is built from TRBV7-9 and TRBJ1-6, with a tentative D call TRBD1 (5 bases). The germline V gene encodes CDR1 SEHNR and CDR2 FQNEAQ (reference sequence). This CDR3 region has 17 residues. Trimming stripped 5 bases from V and 9 bases from J, with 23 bases between. The CDR3: CASSQDPFRDLGSPLHF. DNA of the CDR3: TGTGCCAGCAGCCAAGACCCATTCAGGGATTTGGGTTCACCCCTCCACTTT.

J is TRBJ2-7 and V is TRBV14, with TRBD2 as a possible D gene (7 bases). Germline V gives CDR1 SGHDN, CDR2 FVKESK. Trimming cost V 7 bases and J 1 base, with 17 bases left between them. The CDR3 contains 15 residues. The CDR3 loop is CASTKRGGASYEQYF. DNA of the CDR3: TGTGCCAGCACCAAGAGGGGGGGGGCGTCCTACGAGCAGTACTTC.

This clonotype was seen repeatedly, ten times or more. This chain links TRBV25-1 with TRBJ1-1, with 10 bases fitting TRBD1. The CDR3 has 15 residues. Germline CDR1 is MGHDK and CDR2 is SYGVNS. V lost 1 base, J lost 5 bases, and 4 bases stayed unmatched. The CDR3 region is CASSEWDRGSTEAFF. CDR3 coding DNA: TGTGCCAGCAGTGAATGGGACAGGGGTTCAACTGAAGCTTTCTTT.

Comment on this clonotype: The conserved final phenylalanine or tryptophan is absent from the CDR3, which likely points to a read error. The V gene is TRBV11-3, the J gene TRBJ1-1; D gene ambiguous. The CDR3 sequence is 14 residues long. With 5 bases removed from V and 1 base from J, the gap between germline ends came to 11 bases. Looked up from germline, CDR1 is SGHNT and CDR2 is YENEEA. This chain's CDR3 is CASSTTFQNTEAFS. In DNA, the CDR3 is TGTGCCAGCAGCACAACGTTCCAGAACACTGAAGCTTTCTCT.

This clonotype was counted only a few times. The chain combines TRBV5-6 with TRBJ1-5; no firm D call. With 0 bases removed from V and 7 bases from J, the gap between germline ends came to 11 bases. The CDR3 totals 14 residues. CDR1 and CDR2 (germline): SGHDT, YYEEEE. In nucleotides, the CDR3 is TGTGCCAGCAGCTTGGGGTCCAACGGACAGCCCCAGCATTTT. It specifies CASSLGSNGQPQHF.

J is TRBJ2-7 and V is TRBV20-1; D call uncertain. The CDR3 is made up of 12 amino acids. The germline CDR1 and CDR2 sequences are DFQATT and SNEGSKA (reference sequence). Between the trimmed V and J ends, which lost 4 bases and 3 bases, there was a span of 10 bases. CDR3 bases: TGCAGTGCTAAATGGAGTAGCTACGAGCAGTACTTC. It is translated as CSAKWSSYEQYF.

This clonotype occurred a few times. It may be a read error: a sequence one base away is much more abundant. The chain has TRBV20-1 and TRBJ1-1, with unresolved D. Germline V gene data show CDR1 as DFQATT and CDR2 as SNEGSKA (reference sequence). This CDR3 comprises 11 residues. V was shortened by 4 bases and J by 1 base, with 4 bases between the two germline ends. As DNA, the CDR3 is TGCAGTGCTAAAGAGAACACTGAAGCTTTCTTT. It encodes CSAKENTEAFF.